This T cell receptor beta chain was recovered during a study of blood T cell repertoires in COVID-19. Study-level background: Donors in the United States, Italy and Spain gave samples during acute or convalescent COVID-19.

Study processing details: For nucleated cells, counts were estimated from reference gene primer amplification. This table comes from immunoSEQ multiplex PCR, and its TCRdb copy is limited to in-frame clones, with some not included. The DNA gave D and trimming, while V, J and clone size come from that table. The data contain hundreds of thousands of clones, around 83% of them seen just once; the ten biggest clones take up around 6%. V was clipped by 1 base and J by 6 bases, with 10 bases between them. Germline CDR1 SGHVS, CDR2 FQNEAQ. This CDR3 region has 14 residues. The receptor comes from a man older than 75 with acute or convalescent COVID-19. Sequencing used peripheral blood. The chain joins TRBV7-8 to TRBJ2-1; D not certain. CDR3 coding DNA: TGTGCCAGCAGCTTAGAGTCCTGGGCCAATGAGCAGTTCTTC. Encoded protein: CASSLESWANEQFF.